The clone carrying this T cell receptor beta chain was recorded a few times. Its antigen is currently unknown. This specimen comes from a study of T-cell reconstitution after alpha-beta-depleted transplantation in children. Whole-study results and caveats: When one year had passed after transplant, most T-cell counts and diversity came from newly produced T cells. By about two months after transplant, alpha-beta T cells reportedly arose from several hundred graft clones that had expanded.

A TCRbeta library incorporating unique molecular identifiers was prepared. Using its own MiXCR run on the PCR reads, TCRdb lists one record per CDR3 protein. Of just under 350,000 distinct CDR3 sequences detected, 15% to 20% appear once; the ten largest clones hold roughly 40%. This CDR3 comprises 13 residues. Between the trimmed V and J ends, which lost 1 base and 7 bases, there was a span of 11 bases. CDR1 and CDR2 from the germline V gene are DFQATT and SNEGSKA (reference sequence). The sequencing here drew on PBMCs, mostly from graft donor cells, taken 360 days after TCRalphabeta/CD19-depleted stem cell transplant. The source of this sequence is a male patient aged 2 to 10 who had a stem cell transplant for acute lymphoblastic leukemia, so the T cells may come from the graft donor. The chain couples TRBV20-1 to TRBJ1-5; D may be TRBD1 (6 bases). The CDR3 loop reads CSARVAGEQPQHF. The CDR3 DNA reads TGCAGTGCTAGAGTAGCAGGGGAACAGCCCCAGCATTTT.